This T cell receptor (beta chain) came from a study of shared clonotypes between healthy human individuals (dated by TCRdb to 2019 to 2021). About the full investigation: The cohort included three men and a couple of women between 18 and 49 years of age. Leukapheresis yielded between about 0.94 and 9 billion PBMCs per donor. Libraries were prepared and TCR repertoires were sequenced by different laboratories using diverse techniques, in order to increase sequencing depth and limit assay-specific biases. To estimate repertoire size and how much clonotypes are shared between individuals, the study performed deep sequencing of blood TCR repertoires from 4 to 6 healthy adults. For each donor, three plates each were used for CD4 naive and CD4 memory, two plates were used for CD8 naive, and one plate was used for CD8 memory. Points the paper makes about the study in general: The genetic and exposure-history diversity represented was limited by the small number of donors. When a few donors were compared, the shared fraction of clonotypes was around 4.6% for naive CD4, 3% to 4% for naive CD8, 2.3% for memory CD4, and 0.4% for memory CD8. Clonotypes shared by all four sorted-subset donors showed higher generation probabilities than non-shared clonotypes. Rarefaction of sorted-subset datasets indicated incomplete sequencing despite the large sequencing depth. Pairwise subsampling led to the expectation that sequencing depth would affect the degree of clonotype sharing among donors. Sampling was restricted to blood, and TCR repertoires in tissue are likely to differ from TCR repertoires in blood. Larger estimated clonotype richness was generally found for naive subsets than for memory subsets.

Unmatched junction bases come to 8, with V trimmed by 4 bases and J by 6 bases. The germline V gene (reference sequence) yields LNHDA for CDR1 and SQIVND for CDR2. The CDR3 measures 15 amino acids from cysteine to phenylalanine. CDR3 DNA is the only sequence kept; it has 45 bases, read in frame from the first base. Of note for this clone: This receptor's antigen is unknown. It has no much larger one-base neighbor in the sample; base qualities were not kept.

TCR CDR3 regions were amplified from genomic DNA by multiplex PCR using the deep immunoSEQ assay. Extracted genomic DNA from each cell subset was spread evenly across all wells of several immunoSEQ 96-well plates, with each plate serving as a replicate. For sorted subsets, about 0.2 ug genomic DNA, equal to tens of thousands of T cell genomes, was loaded into each replicate PCR. The purified libraries were quantified using a Qubit 3.0 fluorometer, sized with a Bioanalyzer 2100, and then quantified again using the KAPA Library Quantification kit. Every immunoSEQ 96-well plate was sequenced on a dedicated single-read 150-cycle Illumina NextSeq 550 flow cell. The paper's data handling went like this. Because the immunoSEQ output included only junctional sequences and no quality scores, the filtering could not be the same as the filtering used for full-length reads. Sequences were annotated with PyIR, a Python wrapper for IgBLAST v1.9, using IMGT germline references to assign V/J genes and CDR3. Reads were filtered out if the reads had weak V/J assignments (E-value above 1e-6), no CDR3, stop codons, out-of-frame junctions, or ambiguous translated residues. V3J clonotypes were defined as sequences sharing the same inferred V gene, J gene, and CDR3 amino acid sequence. Percentage overlap between repertoires was calculated by dividing the number of shared unique clonotypes by the size of the smaller repertoire. Three approaches were used to assess repertoire richness: RTK rarefaction, the Chao1 estimator, and Recon v2.1 estimates of unobserved clonotypes. For all TCRbeta clonotypes obtained by the gDNA method from four donors, generation probabilities were computed with OLGA. TCRdb stores this immuneACCESS table with in-frame sequences only. Part of the clones is absent; in the studies checked, under half of the shortfall reflects unresolved V genes, and no reason is known for the rest. V and J calls and clone size are copied from that table; D and trimming were computed from the DNA. This sample is represented by some 2 million clones; 85% to 95% of them were singletons. Roughly 0.13% of the sample lies in the top ten.

The donors were healthy, HIV-negative adults who had no recently reported acute infections or vaccinations. Every donor was a Caucasian adult residing in Nashville, Tennessee, USA. CD4+ T cells were enriched through magnetic negative selection, after which naive cells were positively selected on CD45RA and the remaining negative fraction served as the memory subset. After blood collection by leukapheresis, PBMCs were isolated using Ficoll-Histopaque density gradient centrifugation and then cryopreserved in the vapor phase of liquid nitrogen. Analytical flow cytometry was used to check the purity and quantity of every magnetically sorted T cell population. From each sorted fraction, genomic DNA was isolated and quantified by UV absorbance on a Nanodrop 2000c.

The V gene is TRBV19 and the J gene is TRBJ1-2; 10 central bases correspond to TRBD1. This clonotype was obtained from a man between 18 and 35 years old in good health. The source material was naive CD4+ T cells sorted from blood. The sample's cell subset or site label, decoded: CD45RA+ positively selected. The base sequence is TGTGCCAGTAGTACACGCCCCGGGACAGGGGATGGCTACACCTTC. This translates into CASSTRPGTGDGYTF.